This T cell receptor beta chain was recovered during a study of T cell changes during pregnancy in multiple sclerosis. Profiling relied on immunoSEQ multiplex PCR, and the TCRdb table lists in-frame clones only, not all of them. The table includes around 30,000 clones, around nine tenths detected once. Germline CDR1 MRHNA, CDR2 SNTAGT. The CDR3 has 15 residues. Unmatched junction bases numbered 4, after V lost 0 bases and J lost 7 bases. This chain links TRBV6-4 with TRBJ1-5, with 9 positions matching TRBD1. The specimen was CD8+ T cells from peripheral blood mononuclear cells, collected in the first trimester of pregnancy. The sequence was collected from a female donor with multiple sclerosis, enrolled in a pregnancy study. Here the CDR3 reads CASSDSDRGGQPQHF. DNA of the CDR3: TGTGCCAGCAGTGACTCAGACAGGGGGGGACAGCCCCAGCATTTT.